The present entry profiles one T cell receptor (beta chain) with its context. The antigen remains unidentified. This CDR3 is 18 amino acids long. The J segment lost 1 base and the V segment lost 8 bases, leaving 15 bases of the junction unmatched. The V gene's germline CDR1 is MNHEY and CDR2 SMNVEV (reference sequence). Amplification used 60 Vbeta primers and 13 Jbeta primers. Assay: immunoSEQ multiplex PCR; the TCRdb copy retains only in-frame clones and omits some. The top ten hold about 2% of the sample, which has roughly 260,000 clones, almost 85% seen once. The data derive from a study of cytomegalovirus exposure and HLA in healthy donors. Whole-study results and caveats: Donor immune exposure was known only as CMV serostatus.

The source material was PBMCs. The TCR sequence derives from a woman in her thirties or forties in good health and CMV-seropositive. The V call is TRBV27, the J call TRBJ2-3; 10 bases fit TRBD2. The CDR3 reads CASAKTPHGTSGTDTQYF. CDR3 bases: TGTGCCAGCGCTAAGACACCACACGGGACTAGCGGCACAGATACGCAGTATTTT.